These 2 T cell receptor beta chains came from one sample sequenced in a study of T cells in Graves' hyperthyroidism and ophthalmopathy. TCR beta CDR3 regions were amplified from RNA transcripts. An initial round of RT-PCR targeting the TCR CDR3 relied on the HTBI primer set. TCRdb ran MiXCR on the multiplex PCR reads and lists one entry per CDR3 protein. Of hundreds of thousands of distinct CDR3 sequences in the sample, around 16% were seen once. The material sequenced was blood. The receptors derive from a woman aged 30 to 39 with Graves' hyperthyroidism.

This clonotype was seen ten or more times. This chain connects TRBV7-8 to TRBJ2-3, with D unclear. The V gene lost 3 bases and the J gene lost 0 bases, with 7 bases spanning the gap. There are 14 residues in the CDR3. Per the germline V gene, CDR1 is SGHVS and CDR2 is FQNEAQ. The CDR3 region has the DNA TGTGCCAGCAGCTTTCTCACAAGCACAGATACGCAGTATTTT. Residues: CASSFLTSTDTQYF.

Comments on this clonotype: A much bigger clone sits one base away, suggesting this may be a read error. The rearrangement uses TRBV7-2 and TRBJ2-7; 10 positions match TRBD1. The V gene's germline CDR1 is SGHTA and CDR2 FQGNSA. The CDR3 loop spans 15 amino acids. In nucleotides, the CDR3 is TGTGCCGGCAGCTCTGACAGGGGGCGCACCTACGAGCAGTACTTC. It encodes CAGSSDRGRTYEQYF.